These T cell receptor beta chains were read from a single sample in a study of cytomegalovirus exposure and HLA in healthy donors. The assay was immunoSEQ multiplex PCR, and TCRdb's table has in-frame clones only and misses some. The repertoire holds 100,000 to 150,000 clones, with 88% as singletons. The sample consisted of PBMCs. The receptor set was obtained from a man aged 25-45 years in good health and CMV-seronegative. Each CDR3 is given with its conserved first and last residue. D genes are given only for firm matches. Expanded clones get a size class; other rows say once, few or many, or leave the size out.

TRBV5-4	-	TRBJ2-7	-	TGTGCCAGCAGCTTGGCCGGGGAGTACCACTACGAGCAGTACTTC	CASSLAGEYHYEQYF
TRBV30	-	TRBJ2-1	-	TGTGCCTGGAGAACAGGAAATGAGCAGTTCTTC	CAWRTGNEQFF
TRBV7-2	-	TRBJ1-1	TRBD1	TGTGCCAGCAGCACCGACAGGGGTCAGGTTCCTGAAGCTTTCTTT	CASSTDRGQVPEAFF
TRBV5-1	once	TRBJ2-1	TRBD2	TGCGCCAGCAGCTTCCTAGCGGGTCCCAGGGGCAATGAGCAGTTCTTC	CASSFLAGPRGNEQFF
TRBV6-6	-	TRBJ2-7	-	TGTGCCAGCAGCCCTAACTACGAGCAGTACTTC	CASSPNYEQYF
TRBV7-8	-	TRBJ1-2	-	TGTGCCAGCAGCTTAACGGGAGGCGGTGGCTACACCTTC	CASSLTGGGGYTF
TRBV6-6	-	TRBJ1-2	TRBD1	TGTGCCAGCAGTTACTCGGGGACAGGGGTCGATGGCTACACCTTC	CASSYSGTGVDGYTF
TRBV2	-	TRBJ1-6	-	TGTGCCAGCAGGGCGGACAGCAATTCACCCCTTCACTTT	CASRADSNSPLHF
TRBV11-1	-	TRBJ1-4	TRBD1	TGTGCCAGCAGCCGGACAGGGAAGTCAGAAAAACTGTTTTTT	CASSRTGKSEKLFF
TRBV5-1	-	TRBJ2-7	-	TGCGCCAGCAGCCCACAGGGAGCCGTTGTTTACGAGCAGTACTTC	CASSPQGAVVYEQYF
TRBV6-1	few	TRBJ2-1	TRBD2	TGTGCCAGCAGCATAACTAGCGGGAGGTTTAATGAGCAGTTCTTC	CASSITSGRFNEQFF
TRBV7-2	-	TRBJ1-5	-	TGTGCCAGCAGCGTTGTCCCGGGGGAGCCCCAGCATTTT	CASSVVPGEPQHF
TRBV12-5	once	TRBJ1-1	-	TGTGCTAGTGGTTTGGGGAATCAAGGGGCGTGGTACACTGAAGCTTTCTTT	CASGLGNQGAWYTEAFF
TRBV5-6	-	TRBJ1-5	TRBD1	TGTGCCAGCAGTCGCGACAGGGGCAATCAGCCCCAGCATTTT	CASSRDRGNQPQHF
TRBV15	-	TRBJ1-4	TRBD1	TGTGCCACCAGCAAGGGGGCCGGGGATACCGAAAAACTGTTTTTT	CATSKGAGDTEKLFF
TRBV30	-	TRBJ1-4	-	TGTGCCTGGAGTGCTGAGGGGGGGTTGACAAAACTGTTTTTT	CAWSAEGGLTKLFF
TRBV5-4	-	TRBJ2-7	-	TGTGCCAGCAGCTTGGCGGGTAGCCGAACCTACGAGCAGTACTTC	CASSLAGSRTYEQYF
TRBV27	-	TRBJ2-1	TRBD1	TGTGCCAGCAGCCAAGGCCGGGACAGGGGTCACAATGAGCAGTTCTTC	CASSQGRDRGHNEQFF
TRBV5-4	-	TRBJ1-2	TRBD1	TGTGCCAGCAGCATTCAGGGGGTTAACTATGGCTACACCTTC	CASSIQGVNYGYTF
TRBV7-6	-	TRBJ1-3	-	TGTGCCAGCAGCGAGAACAGGGGAAACACCATATATTTT	CASSENRGNTIYF
TRBV30	-	TRBJ2-7	TRBD2	TGTGCCTGGAGGGATCTAGCGGGAGCCCTAGGGTACGAGCAGTACTTC	CAWRDLAGALGYEQYF
TRBV29-1	-	TRBJ2-1	-	TGCAGCGCGCACGGACAGAACTACAATGAGCAGTTCTTC	CSAHGQNYNEQFF
TRBV27	-	TRBJ2-7	TRBD2	TGTGCCAGCAGTGTGGGGACTAGCGGAGGCGAGCAGTACTTC	CASSVGTSGGEQYF
TRBV7-9	once	TRBJ1-1	-	TGTGCCAGCAGCTCACCGGGGGACACTGAAGCTTTCTTT	CASSSPGDTEAFF
TRBV10-1	-	TRBJ2-1	TRBD1	TGCGCCACCCGGGACAGCTACAATGAGCAGTTCTTC	CATRDSYNEQFF
TRBV7-9	-	TRBJ1-4	-	TGTGCCAGCAGCTTAGGGCACAGGTTGGGAATCGAAAAACTGTTTTTT	CASSLGHRLGIEKLFF
TRBV18	-	TRBJ2-1	TRBD1	TGTGCCAGCTCACCTCTACAGGGGGTCTACAATGAGCAGTTCTTC	CASSPLQGVYNEQFF
TRBV11-2	-	TRBJ2-7	-	TGTGCCAGCAGCCCACGGACAGACTCCTACGAGCAGTACTTC	CASSPRTDSYEQYF
TRBV7-9	-	TRBJ1-6	-	TGTGCCAGCAACCAATTAAATCGGAATTCACCCCTCCACTTT	CASNQLNRNSPLHF
TRBV18	-	TRBJ1-2	-	TGTGCCAGCTCACCGAATCTTGAGAGCCAGGGGTTCGCTGGCTACACCTTC	CASSPNLESQGFAGYTF
TRBV6-5	-	TRBJ2-2	TRBD1	TGTGCCAGCAGTTTTCGACAGGGTGGGACCGGGGAGCTGTTTTTT	CASSFRQGGTGELFF
TRBV6-5	-	TRBJ2-1	TRBD2	TGTGCCAGCAGTTACCTAAGCGGGAGATACAATGAGCAGTTCTTC	CASSYLSGRYNEQFF
TRBV6-5	-	TRBJ1-2	TRBD1	TGTGCCAGCAGTGACAGGGGCTATGGCTACACCTTC	CASSDRGYGYTF
TRBV29-1	-	TRBJ1-1	TRBD1	TGCAGCGTTGAAACAGGGGGGAACGCTGAAGCTTTCTTT	CSVETGGNAEAFF
TRBV6-6	-	TRBJ1-5	TRBD1	TGTGCCAGCAAGGATCCGGACAGGGGCCTCCAGCATTTT	CASKDPDRGLQHF
TRBV6-4	-	TRBJ2-1	TRBD2	TGTGCCACCACTAGCGGGAGTAATCTTGAGCAGTTCTTC	CATTSGSNLEQFF
TRBV2	-	TRBJ2-5	-	TGTGCCAGCAGTGTGGGGAGGACTGGCCTACAAGAGACCCAGTACTTC	CASSVGRTGLQETQYF
TRBV7-9	-	TRBJ2-7	-	TGTGCCAGCAGCTTAGCGGGAGTCACCCACGAGCAGTACTTC	CASSLAGVTHEQYF
TRBV5-1	-	TRBJ2-7	-	TGCGCCAGCAGCTGGGGGGACAGTAGCTACGAGCAGTACTTC	CASSWGDSSYEQYF
TRBV5-4	-	TRBJ2-5	-	TGTGCCAGCAGCTCAGTAACTAGCTCGGAGACCCAGTACTTC	CASSSVTSSETQYF
TRBV2	-	TRBJ2-3	TRBD1	TGTGCCAGCAGTAATCCGGGACAGAGGGACACAGATACGCAGTATTTT	CASSNPGQRDTDTQYF
TRBV2	few	TRBJ1-4	TRBD1	TGTGCCAGCAGTGTGGGACAGTCTCGGGTCTCACTGTTTTTT	CASSVGQSRVSLFF
TRBV5-4	-	TRBJ2-5	TRBD2	TGTGCCAGCAGCTTGGCCGGGCTAGCGGGACTGTACCAAGAGACCCAGTACTTC	CASSLAGLAGLYQETQYF
TRBV29-1	-	TRBJ1-5	TRBD1	TGCAGCGTTGTAGCGGACAGGGAAGATCAGCCCCAGCATTTT	CSVVADREDQPQHF
TRBV11-2	once	TRBJ2-3	-	TGTGCCAGCAGGGGTGAGGCGAGAAGCACAGATACGCAGTATTTT	CASRGEARSTDTQYF
TRBV11-3	-	TRBJ2-5	TRBD1	TGTGCCAGCAGCCAGGGCACAGGGGGGCAAGAGACCCAGTACTTC	CASSQGTGGQETQYF
TRBV7-9	-	TRBJ2-2	-	TGTGCCAGCAGCTTACCCCAGGGAATTACTGCCGGGGAGCTGTTTTTT	CASSLPQGITAGELFF
TRBV10-1	-	TRBJ2-2	TRBD1	TGCGCCAGCAGTGAGAGTTTAGGACAGGGATACCACGGGGAGCTGTTTTTT	CASSESLGQGYHGELFF
TRBV6-1	many	TRBJ2-1	TRBD2	TGTGCCAGCAGTGAAGGGGCTAGCGGGAGCGATGAGCAGTTCTTC	CASSEGASGSDEQFF
TRBV2	-	TRBJ2-3	TRBD2	TGTGCCAGCAGTACTCGGGAGGGCCTCACAGATACGCAGTATTTT	CASSTREGLTDTQYF
TRBV10-2	-	TRBJ2-5	TRBD1	TGCGCCAGCCGGCCAGGGGGCGTTAGGGAGACCCAGTACTTC	CASRPGGVRETQYF
TRBV30	-	TRBJ1-2	TRBD1	TGTGCACGGTCCCGGGACAGGGTGGCTAACTATGGCTACACCTTC	CARSRDRVANYGYTF
TRBV9	-	TRBJ2-7	TRBD2	TGTGCCAGCAGCGTAAAACTAGCGGTTAGCAACTACGAGCAGTACTTC	CASSVKLAVSNYEQYF
TRBV6-5	-	TRBJ1-2	TRBD1	TGTGCCAGCAGGAAGGAAACAGGGGAATATGGCTACACCTTC	CASRKETGEYGYTF
TRBV7-2	few	TRBJ1-5	-	TGTGCCAGCAGCTTAGACAGGGCTAGTCAGCCCCAGCATTTT	CASSLDRASQPQHF
TRBV19	once	TRBJ2-2	-	TGTGCCAGTAGGGTCGGTAGCGGAGTCACCGGGGAGCTGTTTTTT	CASRVGSGVTGELFF
TRBV30	few	TRBJ1-2	-	TGTGCCTGGAGAGCCCTCGAGCATAACTATGGCTACACCTTC	CAWRALEHNYGYTF
TRBV7-8	-	TRBJ1-6	-	TGTGCCAGCAGCTTGAGGGACATCTTAATGGAGTCACCCCTCCACTTT	CASSLRDILMESPLHF
TRBV27	-	TRBJ2-3	TRBD2	TGTGCCAGCAGCCCATCCACTAGCGGGAGGCGGGGAGATACGCAGTATTTT	CASSPSTSGRRGDTQYF
TRBV11-2	-	TRBJ1-2	TRBD1	TGTGCCAGCAGCCCCGACAGGGACTATGGCTACACCTTC	CASSPDRDYGYTF